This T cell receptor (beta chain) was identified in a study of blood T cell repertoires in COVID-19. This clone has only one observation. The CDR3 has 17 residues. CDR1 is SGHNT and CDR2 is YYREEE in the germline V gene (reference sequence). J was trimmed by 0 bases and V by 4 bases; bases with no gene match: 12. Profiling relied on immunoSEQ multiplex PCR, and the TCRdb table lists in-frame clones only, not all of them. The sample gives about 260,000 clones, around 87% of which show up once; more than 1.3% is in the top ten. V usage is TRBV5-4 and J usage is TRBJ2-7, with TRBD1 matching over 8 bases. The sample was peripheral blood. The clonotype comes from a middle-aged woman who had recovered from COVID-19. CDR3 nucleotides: TGTGCCAGCAGCGGGACCCAAAGACAGGGGACCTCCTACGAGCAGTACTTC. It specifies CASSGTQRQGTSYEQYF.